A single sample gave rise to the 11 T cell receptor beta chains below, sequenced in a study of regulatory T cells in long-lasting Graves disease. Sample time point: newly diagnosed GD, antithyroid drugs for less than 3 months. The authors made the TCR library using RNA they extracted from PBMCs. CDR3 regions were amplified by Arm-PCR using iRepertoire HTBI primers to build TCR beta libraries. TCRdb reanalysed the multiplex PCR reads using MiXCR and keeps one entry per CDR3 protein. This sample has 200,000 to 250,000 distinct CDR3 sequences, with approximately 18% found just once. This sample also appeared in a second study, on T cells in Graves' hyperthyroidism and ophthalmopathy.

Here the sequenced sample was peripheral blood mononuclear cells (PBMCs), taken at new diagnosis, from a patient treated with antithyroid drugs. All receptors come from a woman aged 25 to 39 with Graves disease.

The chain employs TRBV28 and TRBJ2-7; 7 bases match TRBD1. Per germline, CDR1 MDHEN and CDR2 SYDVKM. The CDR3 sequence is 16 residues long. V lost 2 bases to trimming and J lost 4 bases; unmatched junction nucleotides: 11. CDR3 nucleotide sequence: TGTGCCAGCAGTTTACTCCTAGGGGGCGGAAATTACGAGCAGTACTTC. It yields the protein CASSLLLGGGNYEQYF.

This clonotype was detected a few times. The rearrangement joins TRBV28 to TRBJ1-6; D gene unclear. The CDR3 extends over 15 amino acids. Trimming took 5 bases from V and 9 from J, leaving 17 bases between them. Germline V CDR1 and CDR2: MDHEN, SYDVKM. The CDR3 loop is CASSPPSGKASPLHF. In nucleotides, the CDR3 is TGTGCCAGCAGTCCCCCCAGCGGGAAGGCTTCACCCCTCCACTTT.

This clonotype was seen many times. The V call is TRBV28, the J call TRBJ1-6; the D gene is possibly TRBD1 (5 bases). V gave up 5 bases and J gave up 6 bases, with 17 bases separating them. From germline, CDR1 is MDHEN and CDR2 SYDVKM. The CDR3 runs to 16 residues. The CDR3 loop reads CASSPVRQRSNSPLHF. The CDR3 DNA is TGTGCCAGCAGTCCCGTGAGACAGAGAAGTAATTCACCCCTCCACTTT.

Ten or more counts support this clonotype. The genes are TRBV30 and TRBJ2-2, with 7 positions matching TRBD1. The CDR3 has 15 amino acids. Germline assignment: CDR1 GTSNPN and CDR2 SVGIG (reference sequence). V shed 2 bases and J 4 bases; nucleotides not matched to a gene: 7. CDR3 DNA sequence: TGTGCCTGGAGTAGGGGGCAGATCAGCACCGGGGAGCTGTTTTTT. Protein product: CAWSRGQISTGELFF.

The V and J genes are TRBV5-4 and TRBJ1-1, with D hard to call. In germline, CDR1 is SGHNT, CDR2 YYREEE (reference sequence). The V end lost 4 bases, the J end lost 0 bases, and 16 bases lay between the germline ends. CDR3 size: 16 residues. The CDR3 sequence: CASSPSTLGMNTEAFF. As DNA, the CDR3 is TGTGCCAGCAGCCCCAGTACCCTGGGGATGAACACTGAAGCTTTCTTT.

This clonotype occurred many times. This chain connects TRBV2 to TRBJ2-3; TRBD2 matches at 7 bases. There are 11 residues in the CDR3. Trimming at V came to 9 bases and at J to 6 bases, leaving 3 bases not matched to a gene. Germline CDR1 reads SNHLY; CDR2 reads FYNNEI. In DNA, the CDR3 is TGTGCCAGTCGGGAGGCCGATACGCAGTATTTT. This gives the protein CASREADTQYF.

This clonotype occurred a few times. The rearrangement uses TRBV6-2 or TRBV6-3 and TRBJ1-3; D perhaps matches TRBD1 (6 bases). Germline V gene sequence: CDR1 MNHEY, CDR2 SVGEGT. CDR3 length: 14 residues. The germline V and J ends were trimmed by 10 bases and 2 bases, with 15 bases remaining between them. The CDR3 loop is CATQGSAAGNTIYF. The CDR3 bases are TGTGCCACCCAGGGGAGCGCCGCTGGAAACACCATATATTTT.

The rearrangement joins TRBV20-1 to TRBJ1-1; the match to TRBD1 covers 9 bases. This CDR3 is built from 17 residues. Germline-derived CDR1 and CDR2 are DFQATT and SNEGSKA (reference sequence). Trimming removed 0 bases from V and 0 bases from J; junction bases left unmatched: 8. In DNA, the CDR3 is TGCAGTGCTAGAGATGGACAGGGGCCTTCCATGAACACTGAAGCTTTCTTT. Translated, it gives CSARDGQGPSMNTEAFF.

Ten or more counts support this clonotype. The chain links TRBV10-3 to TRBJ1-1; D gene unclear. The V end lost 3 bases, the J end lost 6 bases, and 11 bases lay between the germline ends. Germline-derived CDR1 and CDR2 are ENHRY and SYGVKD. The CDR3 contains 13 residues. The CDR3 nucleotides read TGTGCCATCAGTGATCAGGATTTGGCTGAAGCTTTCTTT. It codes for CAISDQDLAEAFF.

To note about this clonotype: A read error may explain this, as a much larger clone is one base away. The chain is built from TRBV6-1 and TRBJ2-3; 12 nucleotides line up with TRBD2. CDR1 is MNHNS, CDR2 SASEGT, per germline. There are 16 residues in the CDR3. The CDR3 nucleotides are TGTGCCATCAGTGTAGCTAGCGGGGGGGCCGGAGATACGCAGTATTTT. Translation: CAISVASGGAGDTQYF.

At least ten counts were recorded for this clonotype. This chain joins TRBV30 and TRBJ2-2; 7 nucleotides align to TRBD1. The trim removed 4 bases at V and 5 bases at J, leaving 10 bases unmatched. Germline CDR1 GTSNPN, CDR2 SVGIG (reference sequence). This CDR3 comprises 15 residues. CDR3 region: CAWTQDRVGTGELFF. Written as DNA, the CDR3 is TGTGCCTGGACCCAAGACAGGGTAGGGACCGGGGAGCTGTTTTTT.